This T cell receptor beta chain was captured in a study of OX40 agonist ivuxolimab in advanced cancers. Germline V gives CDR1 MNHNY, CDR2 SVGAGI (reference sequence). CDR3 size: 11 residues. Comments on this clone: Its target is unknown. An end of the junction differs from the germline gene, which may be a read error.

Clones were read by immunoSEQ multiplex PCR, and TCRdb kept only the in-frame ones, dropping some. The table has 45,000 to 70,000 clones, roughly 84% seen once. Study results and caveats: Both blood CD4+ and CD8+ T cells showed clonal growth by week 6 at 0.1 to 3.0 mg/kg. The work left the antigen specificity of expanded peripheral T cells undetermined.

Source: CD4+ or CD8+ T cells sorted from blood, taken in a trial of the OX40 agonist ivuxolimab. The sequence came from an adult with an advanced solid tumor such as melanoma, head and neck, liver or kidney cancer. This sequence joins TRBV6-6 and TRBJ2-7, with 9 bases aligning to TRBD1. DNA of the CDR3: TGTGCCAGCAGCCGGGGACAGGGCTTAAGCTTC. Translation: CASSRGQGLSF.